A single T cell receptor beta chain is shown here with its context. This CDR3 has 15 residues. The germline V gene has CDR1 KGHSH and CDR2 LQKENI. Trimming shortened V by 3 bases and J by 1 base, and 13 bases separated the two germline ends. The record originates from a study of blood T cell repertoires in COVID-19. The overall study: Sites across the United States, Italy and Spain contributed samples from acute and convalescent COVID-19. PBMCs, B-cell-depleted T cells, or T cells provided the cDNA or gDNA that made up the material.

As processed by the authors: Reference gene primer amplification gave estimated nucleated cell counts. Here immunoSEQ multiplex PCR was the method, and the copy in TCRdb shows in-frame clones only, minus some. D and trimming were read from the DNA, whereas the V and J calls and clone size are those reported in that table. The sample has some 700,000 clones, about 90% seen once. This chain links TRBV18 with TRBJ2-7; D remains unclear. The sample comprised peripheral blood. This TCR came from a woman aged 18-30 years with acute or convalescent COVID-19. CDR3: CASSPFADLSYEQYF. The CDR3 nucleotides read TGTGCCAGCTCACCCTTCGCAGACTTATCCTACGAGCAGTACTTC.